Below are 22 T cell receptor beta chains sequenced from a single sample in a study of cytomegalovirus exposure and HLA in healthy donors. It was with 60 Vbeta and 13 Jbeta primers that the PCR ran. Some clones are missing from TCRdb's copy, which holds only in-frame ones; the method was immunoSEQ multiplex PCR. Among about 190,000 clones listed, around 86% were seen once. Material for sequencing was PBMCs. Every receptor here comes from a woman aged 18 to 35 in good health and CMV-seronegative.

The chain joins TRBV10-3 to TRBJ1-5, with 12 positions matching TRBD1. This CDR3 has 16 residues. V trimming: 3 bases; J trimming: 8 bases; junction bases outside the gene matches: 8. CDR1 is ENHRY and CDR2 is SYGVKD in the germline V gene. For the CDR3, the DNA is TGTGCCATCAGTGAACGCGGGACAGGGGGCAAGGAGCCCCAGCATTTT. Its translation: CAISERGTGGKEPQHF.

The V and J genes are TRBV27 and TRBJ1-5; D perhaps matches TRBD1 (5 bases). V shed 5 bases and J shed 6 bases, with 17 bases lying between them. This CDR3 is built from 15 residues. Germline CDR1 is MNHEY and CDR2 is SMNVEV (reference sequence). The DNA for the CDR3 is TGTGCCAGCAGTCCACCCACGGGGGGGGGTCAGCCCCAGCATTTT. Its translation: CASSPPTGGGQPQHF.

The gene calls are TRBV13 and TRBJ2-7; 10 bases are shared with TRBD1. This CDR3 spans 14 amino acids. In germline, CDR1 is PRHDT, CDR2 FYEKMQ (reference sequence). Unmatched junction bases numbered 4, after V lost 4 bases and J lost 4 bases. As DNA, the CDR3 is TGTGCCAGCAGCTCGGGACAGGGGAAATACGAGCAGTACTTC. It codes for CASSSGQGKYEQYF.

The rearrangement uses TRBV28 and TRBJ2-7; 7 bases agree with TRBD1. The CDR3 is made up of 14 amino acids. Germline V gene lookup returns CDR1 MDHEN and CDR2 SYDVKM. V shed 0 bases, J shed 5 bases, and the junction held 4 bases outside the gene matches. CDR3 residues: CASSLWTGTDEQYF. As DNA, the CDR3 is TGTGCCAGCAGTTTATGGACAGGGACAGACGAGCAGTACTTC.

This clone showed up just once. This sequence joins TRBV7-8 and TRBJ2-1; TRBD1 is a possible D gene (5 bases). The CDR3 consists of 16 residues. Germline V gene data show CDR1 as SGHVS and CDR2 as FQNEAQ. V dropped 2 bases and J dropped 4 bases, with 15 bases sitting between them. The CDR3 DNA sequence: TGTGCCAGCAGCTTACCCCCCGTGACAGAGTACAATGAGCAGTTCTTC. Translation gives CASSLPPVTEYNEQFF.

This rearrangement joins TRBV14 to TRBJ2-3, with a possible D match to TRBD1 (6 bases). V was pared by 4 bases and J by 0 bases, with 11 bases between. Germline V lookup: CDR1 SGHDN, CDR2 FVKESK. The CDR3 is made up of 15 amino acids. CDR3 sequence: CASSPGTLSTDTQYF. For the CDR3, the DNA is TGTGCCAGCAGCCCGGGGACATTGAGCACAGATACGCAGTATTTT.

Comment on this clone: The germline gene is not matched at one end of the junction; a read error may be the cause. This chain uses TRBV7-9 with TRBJ2-1; possibly TRBD1 for D (6 bases). The CDR3 extends over 12 amino acids. Germline V gene data show CDR1 as SEHNR and CDR2 as FQNEAQ (reference sequence). CDR3 protein: CSSSSQGNEQFF. CDR3 DNA: TGTTCCAGCAGCTCTCAGGGGAATGAGCAGTTCTTC.

This clone appeared a single time. This rearrangement joins TRBV6-5 to TRBJ2-5, with TRBD2 matching over 9 bases. The V gene end was trimmed by 0 bases and the J gene end by 2 bases; junction bases not matched to a gene: 4. CDR1 is MNHEY and CDR2 is SVGAGI in the germline V gene. The length of the CDR3 is 16 residues. CDR3 amino acids: CASSYSPSGIQETQYF. The CDR3 DNA sequence: TGTGCCAGCAGTTACTCCCCTAGCGGGATACAAGAGACCCAGTACTTC.

CDR3 nucleotides: TGTGCCACCAGCCAGGGGGGCAATCAGCCCCAGCATTTT. Translated, it gives CATSQGGNQPQHF. This chain links TRBV28 with TRBJ1-5; 7 bases agree with TRBD1. The germline gives CDR1 MDHEN, CDR2 SYDVKM. The V and J ends lost 10 bases and 2 bases, in that order; junction bases with no gene match: 5. This CDR3 has 13 amino acids.

J is TRBJ2-7 and V is TRBV5-1; a weak D match, TRBD2 (6 bases). This CDR3 contains 16 residues. CDR1 is SGHRS and CDR2 is YFSETQ in the germline V gene. V dropped 4 bases and J dropped 3 bases, with 20 bases sitting between them. The CDR3 DNA sequence: TGCGCCAGCAGCCGCAGGACTACAGAGGCCCACTACGAGCAGTACTTC. Protein product: CASSRRTTEAHYEQYF.

V gene TRBV7-2 combines with J gene TRBJ2-3; TRBD2 aligns across 12 bases. CDR1 SGHTA and CDR2 FQGNSA come from the germline V gene. Unmatched junction bases numbered 7, after V lost 3 bases and J lost 6 bases. This CDR3 is built from 16 residues. CDR3 protein: CASSFYLAGGPDTQYF. CDR3 nucleotide sequence: TGTGCCAGCAGCTTTTACCTAGCGGGAGGGCCGGATACGCAGTATTTT.

This clone was observed once. The chain carries TRBV13 and TRBJ2-7; D might be TRBD2 (5 bases). Germline assignment: CDR1 PRHDT and CDR2 FYEKMQ (reference sequence). The V end was cut by 4 bases, the J end by 2 bases, with 9 bases between. The CDR3 totals 13 residues. DNA of the CDR3: TGTGCCAGCAGCTCGCAGAGGGCCTACGAGCAGTACTTC. Protein: CASSSQRAYEQYF.

The rearrangement links TRBV2 to TRBJ2-5; D call uncertain. V lost 6 bases, J lost 5 bases, and 7 bases lay in between. The CDR3 spans 11 residues. Germline CDR1 SNHLY, CDR2 FYNNEI. The CDR3 loop reads CASSMEETQYF. Here the CDR3 DNA reads TGTGCCAGCAGCATGGAGGAGACCCAGTACTTC. The whole variable domain, filled in from reference TRBV2 and TRBJ2-5, reads EPEVTQTPSHQVTQMGQEVILRCVPISNHLYFYWYRQILGQKVEFLVSFYNNEISEKSEIFDDQFSVERPDGSNFTLKIRSTKLEDSAMYFCASSMEETQYFGPGTRLLVL.

V is TRBV19 and J is TRBJ1-4; no clear D. This CDR3 region has 14 residues. The V end lost 5 bases, the J end lost 10 bases, and 17 bases lay between the germline ends. The germline V gene encodes CDR1 LNHDA and CDR2 SQIVND (reference sequence). The DNA for the CDR3 is TGTGCCAGTAGTGGGCCCCAAGAGGGTCGAAAACTGTTTTTT. Protein: CASSGPQEGRKLFF.

This sequence joins TRBV11-3 and TRBJ2-7; D not certain. Trimming took 5 bases from V and 3 from J, leaving 5 bases between them. This CDR3 region has 11 residues. Per germline, CDR1 SGHNT and CDR2 YENEEA. In DNA form, the CDR3 reads TGTGCCAGCAGCAACAGCTACGAGCAGTACTTC. Translated, it gives CASSNSYEQYF.

This clone was found a few times. The rearrangement joins TRBV19 to TRBJ2-1; 7 bases fit TRBD2. The germline CDR1 and CDR2 sequences are LNHDA and SQIVND (reference sequence). Trimming cost V 7 bases and J 3 bases; bases outside gene matches: 9. The CDR3 is 15 residues long. This CDR3 is CASKYSSGDYNEQFF. DNA for the CDR3: TGTGCCAGTAAATATTCTAGCGGTGACTACAATGAGCAGTTCTTC.

The chain is built from TRBV4-1 and TRBJ2-7; D may be TRBD1 (6 bases). The ends were cut back, 3 bases at V and 5 bases at J, with 14 bases in the middle. The germline V gene has CDR1 MGHRA and CDR2 YSYEKL. This CDR3 region has 14 residues. Written as DNA, the CDR3 is TGCGCCAGCAGCCAGGGGGCCCCCGAGGACGAGCAGTACTTC. As protein: CASSQGAPEDEQYF.

This clone has only a few counts. The chain carries TRBV29-1 and TRBJ2-3; 7 bases agree with TRBD1. The CDR3 has 13 amino acids. The germline V gene has CDR1 SQVTM and CDR2 ANQGSEA. With 2 bases clipped from V and 5 bases from J, the junction kept 4 bases outside the gene matches. The CDR3 sequence: CSVELQGIDTQYF. Written as DNA, the CDR3 is TGCAGCGTTGAACTACAGGGGATAGATACGCAGTATTTT.

CDR3 nucleotides: TGTGCCAGCAGCCTACCAGGGCGGGGGGAAGGGACCCAGTACTTC. Encoded protein: CASSLPGRGEGTQYF. This chain uses TRBV7-8 with TRBJ2-5; TRBD2 matches 8 bases. The CDR3 contains 15 residues. Germline values: CDR1 SGHVS, CDR2 FQNEAQ. J lost 7 bases, V lost 5 bases, and 12 bases had no gene match.

The chain combines TRBV6-1 with TRBJ2-7; maybe TRBD1 (7 bases). In germline, CDR1 is MNHNS, CDR2 SASEGT. The CDR3 contains 12 residues. V lost 9 bases to trimming and J lost 4 bases, with 13 bases between them. CDR3 DNA: TGTGCCAGTAGACAGGGACTTTACGAGCAGTACTTC. Translated: CASRQGLYEQYF.

This clone was counted between two and nine times. The J gene is TRBJ2-1, the V gene TRBV9; 12 bases align to TRBD2. The CDR3 totals 15 residues. Trimming at V came to 4 bases and at J to 5 bases, leaving 4 bases not matched to a gene. The germline V gene encodes CDR1 SGDLS and CDR2 YYNGEE. The CDR3, as DNA: TGTGCCAGCAGCCCGACTAGCGGGAGCCACAATGAGCAGTTCTTC. Protein sequence: CASSPTSGSHNEQFF.

This chain's CDR3 is CASRYSEKNIQYF. CDR3 DNA: TGTGCCAGCAGGTATTCCGAGAAAAACATTCAGTACTTC. The rearrangement uses TRBV6-5 and TRBJ2-4; D is uncertain. The germline gives CDR1 MNHEY, CDR2 SVGAGI. Trimming took off 6 bases at V and 4 bases at J, with 10 bases between the two ends. There are 13 residues in the CDR3.